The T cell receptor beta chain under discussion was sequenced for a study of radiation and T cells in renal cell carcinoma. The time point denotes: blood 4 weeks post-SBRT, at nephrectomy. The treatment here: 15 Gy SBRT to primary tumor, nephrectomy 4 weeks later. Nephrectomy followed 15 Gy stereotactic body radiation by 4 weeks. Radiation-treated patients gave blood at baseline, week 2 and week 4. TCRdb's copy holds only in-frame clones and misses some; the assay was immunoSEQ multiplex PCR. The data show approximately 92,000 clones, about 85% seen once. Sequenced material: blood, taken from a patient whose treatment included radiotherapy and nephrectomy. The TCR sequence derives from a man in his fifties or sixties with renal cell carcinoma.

The CDR3 coding sequence is TGTGCCATCAGTGCCGGGACAGGGAACGGCTACACCTTC. Its translation is CAISAGTGNGYTF. The V and J genes are TRBV10-3 and TRBJ1-2, with 9 bases aligning to TRBD1. CDR1 and CDR2 (germline): ENHRY, SYGVKD. J lost 8 bases, V lost 4 bases, and 5 bases had no gene match. This CDR3 region has 13 residues.